This section outlines one TCR beta chain sequence together with its context. Its specificity is not known. These data are taken from a study of T-cell reconstitution after alpha-beta-depleted transplantation in children. The CDR3 contains 15 residues. The germline CDR1 and CDR2 sequences are LNHDA and SQIVND (reference sequence). Germline trimming cut 5 bases from V and 7 bases from J; bases unmatched to any gene: 10. Study-wide points: When one year had passed after transplant, most T-cell counts and diversity came from newly produced T cells. Two months or so post-transplant, alpha-beta T cells reportedly derived from several hundred expanded graft clones. The high TCRbeta diversity at day 60 in some patients came from surviving recipient T cells and thymic progenitors.

Researchers prepared the TCRbeta library using unique molecular identifiers, the study reports. TCRdb re-called the PCR reads with MiXCR, one entry per CDR3 protein. This table has some 80,000 distinct CDR3 sequences, 18% appearing once. This TCR was recovered from a male patient aged 2-10 years who had a stem cell transplant for acute lymphoblastic leukemia, so the T cells may come from the graft donor. V gene TRBV19 combines with J gene TRBJ2-1; 8 bases are a match to TRBD2. The sample consisted of PBMCs, mostly from graft donor cells, taken 360 days after TCRalphabeta/CD19-depleted stem cell transplant. CDR3 region: CASSAPAGVGNEQFF. CDR3 nucleotide sequence: TGTGCCAGTAGTGCCCCAGCGGGAGTAGGAAATGAGCAGTTCTTC.